The sequence of this TCR beta chain was determined in a study of CD8 T cells in ankylosing spondylitis. Findings and caveats of the study: Apparently characteristic of ankylosing spondylitis blood was a TCR beta motif (fewer than 10 highly homologous variants). Disease-associated clones were CD8+ and fairly uncommon in peripheral blood. There were earlier reports of some motif variants in reactive arthritis synovial fluid and blood. The clones that were linked to disease were reported to be significantly enriched in matched synovial fluid samples from ankylosing spondylitis patients.

This clonotype has a count of ten or more. The target antigen is unknown. TCRdb independently ran MiXCR on the 5' RACE reads; one entry per CDR3 protein. Among tens of thousands of distinct CDR3 sequences listed, 2.5% to 3% were seen once. This receptor was obtained from a male donor with ankylosing spondylitis or in good health (not recorded which). Source material: blood, either unsorted or a sorted T cell fraction (not recorded which).

The CDR3 loop reads CASTPRASGYNEQFF. The CDR3, as DNA: TGTGCCAGCACCCCAAGGGCTAGCGGCTACAATGAGCAGTTCTTC. The chain joins TRBV9 to TRBJ2-1, with TRBD2 identical over 7 bases. Germline V lookup: CDR1 SGDLS, CDR2 YYNGEE. The CDR3 totals 15 residues. V shed 6 bases, J shed 3 bases, and the junction held 9 bases outside the gene matches.